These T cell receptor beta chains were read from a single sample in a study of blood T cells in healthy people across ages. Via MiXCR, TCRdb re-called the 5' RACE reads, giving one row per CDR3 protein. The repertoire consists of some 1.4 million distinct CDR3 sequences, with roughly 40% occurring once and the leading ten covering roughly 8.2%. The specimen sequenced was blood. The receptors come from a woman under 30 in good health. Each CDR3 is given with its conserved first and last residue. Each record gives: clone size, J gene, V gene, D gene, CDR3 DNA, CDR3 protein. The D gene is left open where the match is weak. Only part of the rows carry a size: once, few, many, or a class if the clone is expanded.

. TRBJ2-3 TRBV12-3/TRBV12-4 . TGTGCCAGCAGTTCCGGACAGTTTCAGGGAGATACGCAGTATTTT CASSSGQFQGDTQYF
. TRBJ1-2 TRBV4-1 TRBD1 TGCGCCAGCAGCCAAGATCTCACGGGACAGGGGATTTACTATGGCTACACCTTC CASSQDLTGQGIYYGYTF
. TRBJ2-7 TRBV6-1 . TGTGCCAGCAGTGAAGGAGGGACGGTCTTCTGCGAGCAGTACTTC CASSEGGTVFCEQYF
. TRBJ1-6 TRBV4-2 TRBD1 TGTGCCAGCAGCCCAACAAAGGGACAGGGTAATTCACCCCTCCACTTT CASSPTKGQGNSPLHF
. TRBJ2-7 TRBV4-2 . TGTGTCAGCAGCCAAGAAGAGGACCAGTACTTC CVSSQEEDQYF
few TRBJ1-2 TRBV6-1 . TGTGCCAGCAGTGAAAACGGGCCTCATGAGGGCTACACCTTC CASSENGPHEGYTF
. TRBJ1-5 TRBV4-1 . TGCGCCAGCAGCCAAGAACCCCGAAGGGTGGTTTACAATCAGCCCCAGCATTTT CASSQEPRRVVYNQPQHF
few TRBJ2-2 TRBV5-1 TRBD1 TGCGCCAGCAGCCCGGACAGGGAGGACACCGGGGAGCTGTTTTTT CASSPDREDTGELFF
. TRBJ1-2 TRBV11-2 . TGTGCCAGCAGCTTAGACGCAGGGTATAGCAACTATGGCTACACCTTC CASSLDAGYSNYGYTF
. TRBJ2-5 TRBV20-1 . TGCAGTGGAGGGGAGGGGGCACGAGAGACCCAGTACTTC CSGGEGARETQYF
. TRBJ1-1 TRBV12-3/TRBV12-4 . TGTGCCAGCAGTCTCTACTCGTCTGAAGCTTTCTTT CASSLYSSEAFF
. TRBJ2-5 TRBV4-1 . TGCGCCAGCAGCCAAGACGGGGGACAGACATACAATGAGCAGTACTTC CASSQDGGQTYNEQYF
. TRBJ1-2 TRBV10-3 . TGTGCCATCAGTCAGCTGACCGGGACACTTTCTTCTCGGTATGGCTACACCTTC CAISQLTGTLSSRYGYTF
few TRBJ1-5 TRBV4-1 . TGCGCCAGCAGCCAAGAGTACCAGGCCGATAGCAATCAGCCCCAGCATTTT CASSQEYQADSNQPQHF
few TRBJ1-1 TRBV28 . TGTGCCAGCAGTTTATCGGGCATTCACACTGAAGCTTTCTTT CASSLSGIHTEAFF
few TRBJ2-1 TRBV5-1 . TGCGCCAGCAGCCCGACGAACCGGGATGAGCAGTTCTTC CASSPTNRDEQFF
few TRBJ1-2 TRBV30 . TGTGCCTGGACTATGGACACCTACTATGGCTACACCTTC CAWTMDTYYGYTF
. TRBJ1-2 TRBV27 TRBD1 TGTGCCAGCAGTTTACGGACAGGCCTCTATGGCTACACCTTC CASSLRTGLYGYTF
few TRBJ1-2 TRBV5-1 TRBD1 TGCGCCAGCAGCTGGAGAGGACAGGGACCTACTAACTATGGCTACACCTTC CASSWRGQGPTNYGYTF
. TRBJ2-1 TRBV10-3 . TGTGCCATCAGTAGGGGGAAGGAGTCCTACGAGCAGTTCTTC CAISRGKESYEQFF
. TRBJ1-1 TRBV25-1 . TGTGCCAGCAGTGCCCCTCTGACTGAAGCTTTCTTT CASSAPLTEAFF